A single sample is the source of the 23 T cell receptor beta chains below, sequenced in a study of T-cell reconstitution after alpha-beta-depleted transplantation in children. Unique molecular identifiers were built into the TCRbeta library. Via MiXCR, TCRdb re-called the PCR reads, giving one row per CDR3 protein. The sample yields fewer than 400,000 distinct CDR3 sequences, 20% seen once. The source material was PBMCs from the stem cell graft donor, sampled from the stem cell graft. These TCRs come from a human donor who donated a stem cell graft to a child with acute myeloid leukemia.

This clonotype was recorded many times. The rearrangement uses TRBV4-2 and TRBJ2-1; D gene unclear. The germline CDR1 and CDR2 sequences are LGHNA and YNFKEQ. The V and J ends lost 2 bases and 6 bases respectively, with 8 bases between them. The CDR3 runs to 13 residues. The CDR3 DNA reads TGTGCCAGCAGCCAACCTAGTCGCAATGAGCAGTTCTTC. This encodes CASSQPSRNEQFF.

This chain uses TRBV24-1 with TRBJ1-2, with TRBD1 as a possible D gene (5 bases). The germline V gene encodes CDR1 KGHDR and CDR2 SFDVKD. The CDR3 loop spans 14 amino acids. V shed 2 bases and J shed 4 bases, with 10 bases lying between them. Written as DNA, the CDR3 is TGTGCCACCAGTGATTGGGACCGCAGCTATGGCTACACCTTC. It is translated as CATSDWDRSYGYTF.

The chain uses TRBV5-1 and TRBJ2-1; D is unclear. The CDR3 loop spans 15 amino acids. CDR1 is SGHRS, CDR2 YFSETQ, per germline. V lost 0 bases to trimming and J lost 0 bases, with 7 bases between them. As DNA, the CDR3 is TGCGCCAGCAGCTTGGAACCAGGCTCCTACAATGAGCAGTTCTTC. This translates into CASSLEPGSYNEQFF.

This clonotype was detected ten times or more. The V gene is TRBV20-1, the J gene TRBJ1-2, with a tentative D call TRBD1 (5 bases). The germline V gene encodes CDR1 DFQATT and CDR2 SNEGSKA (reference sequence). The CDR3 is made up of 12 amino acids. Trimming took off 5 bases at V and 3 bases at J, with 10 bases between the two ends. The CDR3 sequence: CSAAGGDYGYTF. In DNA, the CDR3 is TGCAGTGCTGCCGGGGGGGACTATGGCTACACCTTC.

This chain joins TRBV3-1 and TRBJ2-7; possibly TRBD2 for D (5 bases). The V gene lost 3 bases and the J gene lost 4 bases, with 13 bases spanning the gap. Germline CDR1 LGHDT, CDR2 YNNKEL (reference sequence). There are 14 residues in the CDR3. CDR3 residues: CASSQTTQRYEQYF. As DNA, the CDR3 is TGTGCCAGCAGCCAGACTACACAACGTTACGAGCAGTACTTC.

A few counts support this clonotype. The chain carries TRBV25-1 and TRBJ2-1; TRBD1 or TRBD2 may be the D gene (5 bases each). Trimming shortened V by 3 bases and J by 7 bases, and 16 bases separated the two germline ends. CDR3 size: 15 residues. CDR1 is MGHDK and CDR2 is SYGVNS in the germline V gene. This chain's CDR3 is CASSDFGREMNEQFF. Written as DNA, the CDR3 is TGTGCCAGCAGTGATTTTGGCAGGGAGATGAATGAGCAGTTCTTC. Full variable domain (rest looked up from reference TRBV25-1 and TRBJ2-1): EADIYQTPRYLVIGTGKKITLECSQTMGHDKMYWYQQDPGMELHLIHYSYGVNSTEKGDLSSESTVSRIRTEHFPLTLESARPSHTSQYLCASSDFGREMNEQFFGPGTRLTVL.

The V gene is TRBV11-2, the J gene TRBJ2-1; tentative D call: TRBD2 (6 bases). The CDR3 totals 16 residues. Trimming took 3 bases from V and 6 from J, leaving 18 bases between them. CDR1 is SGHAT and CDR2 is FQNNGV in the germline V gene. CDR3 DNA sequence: TGTGCCAGCAGCTTTCGGACTACCCTAGAGCGCAATGAGCAGTTCTTC. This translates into CASSFRTTLERNEQFF.

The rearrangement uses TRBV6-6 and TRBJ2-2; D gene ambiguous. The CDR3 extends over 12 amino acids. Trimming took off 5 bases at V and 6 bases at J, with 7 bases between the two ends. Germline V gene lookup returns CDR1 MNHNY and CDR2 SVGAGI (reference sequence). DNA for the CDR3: TGTGCCAGCAGTCCCCCCCCCGGGGAGCTGTTTTTT. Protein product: CASSPPPGELFF.

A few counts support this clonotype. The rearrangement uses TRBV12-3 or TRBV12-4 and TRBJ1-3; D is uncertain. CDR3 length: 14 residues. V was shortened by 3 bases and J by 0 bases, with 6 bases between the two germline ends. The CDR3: CASSFGYSGNTIYF. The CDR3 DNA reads TGTGCCAGCAGTTTTGGGTACTCTGGAAACACCATATATTTT.

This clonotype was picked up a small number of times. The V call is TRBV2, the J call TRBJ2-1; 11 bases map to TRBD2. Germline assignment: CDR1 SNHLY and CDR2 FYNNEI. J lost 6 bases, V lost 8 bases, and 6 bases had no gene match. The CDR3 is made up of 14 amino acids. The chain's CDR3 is CASGASGRPNEQFF. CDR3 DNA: TGTGCCAGCGGGGCTAGCGGGAGGCCCAATGAGCAGTTCTTC.

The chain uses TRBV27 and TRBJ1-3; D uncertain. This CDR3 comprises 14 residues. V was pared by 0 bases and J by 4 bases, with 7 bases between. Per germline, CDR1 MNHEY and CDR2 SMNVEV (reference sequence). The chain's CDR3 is CASSLSGLGNTIYF. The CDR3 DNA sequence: TGTGCCAGCAGTTTATCAGGGTTAGGAAACACCATATATTTT.

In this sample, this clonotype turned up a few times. The CDR3 DNA is TGTGCCACCAGCAGAGTGGGACTAGTCTACGAGCAGTACTTC. It codes for CATSRVGLVYEQYF. This chain uses TRBV15 with TRBJ2-7; 8 positions agree with TRBD2. The CDR3 is 14 amino acids. The germline V gene has CDR1 LNHNV and CDR2 YYDKDF (reference sequence). V lost 1 base, J lost 3 bases, and 2 bases stayed unmatched.

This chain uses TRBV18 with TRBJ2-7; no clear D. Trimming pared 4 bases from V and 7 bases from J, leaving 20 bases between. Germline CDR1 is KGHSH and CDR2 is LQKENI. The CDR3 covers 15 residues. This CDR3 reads CASSRHRARHGEQYF. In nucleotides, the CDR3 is TGTGCCAGCTCACGTCACCGGGCCAGGCATGGGGAGCAGTACTTC.

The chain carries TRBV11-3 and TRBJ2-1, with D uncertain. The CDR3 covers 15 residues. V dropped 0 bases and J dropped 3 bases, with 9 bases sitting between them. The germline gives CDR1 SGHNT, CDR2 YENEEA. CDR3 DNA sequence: TGTGCCAGCAGCTTAGACGGTCGATTCTACAATGAGCAGTTCTTC. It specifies CASSLDGRFYNEQFF.

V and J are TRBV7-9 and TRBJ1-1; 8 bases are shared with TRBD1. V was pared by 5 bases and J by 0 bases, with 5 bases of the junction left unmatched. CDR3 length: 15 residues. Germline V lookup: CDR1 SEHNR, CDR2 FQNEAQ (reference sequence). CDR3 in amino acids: CASSGTGGMNTEAFF. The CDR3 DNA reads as TGTGCCAGCAGCGGAACAGGGGGGATGAACACTGAAGCTTTCTTT.

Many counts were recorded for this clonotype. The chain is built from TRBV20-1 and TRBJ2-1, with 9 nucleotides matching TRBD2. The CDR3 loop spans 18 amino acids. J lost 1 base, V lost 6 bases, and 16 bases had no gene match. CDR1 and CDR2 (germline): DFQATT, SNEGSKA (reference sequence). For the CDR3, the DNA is TGCAGTGCCCCAGACAATAGCGGGAGAGCCTCATCCTACAATGAGCAGTTCTTC. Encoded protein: CSAPDNSGRASSYNEQFF.

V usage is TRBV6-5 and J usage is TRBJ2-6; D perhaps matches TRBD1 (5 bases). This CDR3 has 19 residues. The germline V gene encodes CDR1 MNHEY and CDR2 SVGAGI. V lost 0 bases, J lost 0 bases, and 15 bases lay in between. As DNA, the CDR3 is TGTGCCAGCAGTTACTCGTTGATGACAGTGAGCTCTGGGGCCAACGTCCTGACTTTC. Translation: CASSYSLMTVSSGANVLTF.

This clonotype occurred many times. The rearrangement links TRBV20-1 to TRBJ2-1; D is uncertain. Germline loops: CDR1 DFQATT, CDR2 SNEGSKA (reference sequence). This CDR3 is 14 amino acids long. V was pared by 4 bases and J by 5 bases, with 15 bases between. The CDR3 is CSAKTYELHNEQFF. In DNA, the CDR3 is TGCAGTGCTAAGACCTACGAGTTGCACAATGAGCAGTTCTTC.

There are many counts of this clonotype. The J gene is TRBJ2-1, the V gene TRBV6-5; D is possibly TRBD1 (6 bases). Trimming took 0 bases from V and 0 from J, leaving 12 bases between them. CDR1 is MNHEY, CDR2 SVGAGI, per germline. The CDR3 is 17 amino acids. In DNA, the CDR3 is TGTGCCAGCAGTTACTCGCCGGGACATCACTCCTACAATGAGCAGTTCTTC. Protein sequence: CASSYSPGHHSYNEQFF.

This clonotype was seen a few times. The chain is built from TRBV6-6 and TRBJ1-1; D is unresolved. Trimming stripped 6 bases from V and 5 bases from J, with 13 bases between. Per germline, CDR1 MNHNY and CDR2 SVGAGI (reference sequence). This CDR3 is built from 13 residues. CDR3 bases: TGTGCCAGCAGCCGAGGGTCGGGAACTGAAGCTTTCTTT. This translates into CASSRGSGTEAFF.

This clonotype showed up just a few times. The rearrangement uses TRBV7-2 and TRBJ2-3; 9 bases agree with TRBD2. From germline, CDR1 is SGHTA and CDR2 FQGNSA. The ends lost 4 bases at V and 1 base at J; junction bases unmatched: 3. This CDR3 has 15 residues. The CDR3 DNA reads TGTGCCAGCAGCTCCCGACTAGCGGGCACAGATACGCAGTATTTT. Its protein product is CASSSRLAGTDTQYF.

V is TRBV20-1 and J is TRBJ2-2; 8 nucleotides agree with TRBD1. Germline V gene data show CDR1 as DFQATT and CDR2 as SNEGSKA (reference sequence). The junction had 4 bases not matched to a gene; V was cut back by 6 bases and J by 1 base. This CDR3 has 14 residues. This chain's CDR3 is CSAYGQGNTGELFF. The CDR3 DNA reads TGCAGTGCATATGGACAGGGGAACACCGGGGAGCTGTTTTTT.

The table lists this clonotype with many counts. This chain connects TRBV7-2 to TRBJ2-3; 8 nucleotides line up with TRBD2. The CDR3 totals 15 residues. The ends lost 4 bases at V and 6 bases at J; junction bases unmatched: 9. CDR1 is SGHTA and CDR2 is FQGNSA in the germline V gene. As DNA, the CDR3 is TGTGCCAGCAGCTCCGACGGGCGGGAGGCGGATACGCAGTATTTT. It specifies CASSSDGREADTQYF.